This TCR beta chain originates from a study of blood T cell repertoires in COVID-19. Study summary: Researchers got acute and convalescent COVID-19 samples from the United States, Italy and Spain. T cells, B-cell-depleted T cells, or PBMCs supplied cDNA or gDNA.

Original processing notes: The authors estimated nucleated cell counts from reference gene primer amplification. Libraries were prepared by immunoSEQ multiplex PCR; TCRdb keeps only in-frame clonotypes and omits some of them. From that table come the V and J calls and clone size; the DNA was used to work out D and trimming. There are about 210,000 clones in the sample; around four fifths occur only once, and 0.8% to 0.95% lies in the top ten. This clone was seen once. V lost 3 bases to trimming and J lost 9 bases; unmatched junction nucleotides: 5. CDR3 size: 13 residues. The germline gives CDR1 SGHRS, CDR2 YFSETQ. It was during active infection that Seattle patients were enrolled and then longitudinally followed.

The sample taken for sequencing was peripheral blood. The sequence was collected from a man aged 55 to 70 with COVID-19, enrolled during active disease. This rearrangement joins TRBV5-1 to TRBJ2-1, with 8 bases lining up with TRBD2. CDR3 nucleotides: TGCGCCAGCAGCTCGGGACTAGGTGGTGAGCAGTTCTTC. Translating it yields CASSSGLGGEQFF.